A selection of T cell receptor beta chains follows, all from one sample in a study of immune cell composition in non-small cell lung cancer. The method was immunoSEQ multiplex PCR; TCRdb's version includes in-frame clones alone and lacks a portion of them. The table shows just over 7,500 clones, with around 78% occurring only once. The specimen was lung tumor tissue. Every receptor here comes from a human donor with non-small cell lung cancer. The CDR3 runs from the conserved cysteine through the conserved F or W. The D gene is left open where the match is weak. Clone size is not always given. Where it is, it says once, few, many or a class for expanded clones.

j_call clone_size d_call v_call cdr3_aa cdr3_nt
TRBJ1-2 few . TRBV5-6 CASSSAGTLWNYGYTF TGTGCCAGCAGCTCGGCCGGGACTCTTTGGAACTATGGCTACACCTTC
TRBJ1-1 few . TRBV30 CAWDRKIGGAFF TGTGCCTGGGACAGGAAGATTGGAGGAGCTTTCTTT
TRBJ2-7 . . TRBV9 CASSVGGSPYEQYF TGTGCCAGCAGCGTAGGGGGGTCCCCCTACGAGCAGTACTTC
TRBJ1-1 . . TRBV30 CAWSPQGSWAFF TGTGCCTGGAGTCCTCAGGGGTCGTGGGCTTTCTTT
TRBJ2-1 . TRBD2 TRBV19 CASRVAGGPLGEQFF TGTGCCAGTAGGGTAGCGGGGGGACCTTTGGGTGAGCAGTTCTTC
TRBJ1-5 . . TRBV29-1 CSVEGAGRGSNQPQHF TGCAGCGTTGAAGGGGCCGGGAGGGGCAGCAATCAGCCCCAGCATTTT
TRBJ2-7 . . TRBV6-5 CASSQGNTYEQYF TGTGCCAGCAGCCAGGGGAACACCTACGAGCAGTACTTC
TRBJ1-6 . . TRBV7-2 CASTPGAGPRSPLHF TGTGCCAGCACCCCAGGGGCAGGTCCTAGGTCACCCCTCCACTTT
TRBJ1-3 . . TRBV5-1 CASYLARNTIYF TGCGCCAGTTACTTGGCGAGAAACACCATATATTTT
TRBJ2-7 few . TRBV29-1 CSVRTPSYEQYF TGCAGCGTTCGGACCCCCTCCTACGAGCAGTACTTC
TRBJ2-2 . . TRBV28 CASTTPGQGDTGELFF TGTGCCAGCACCACCCCCGGCCAGGGCGACACCGGGGAGCTGTTTTTT
TRBJ2-3 . TRBD2 TRBV29-1 CSVEAPAGADTQYF TGCAGCGTTGAAGCCCCAGCGGGGGCGGATACGCAGTATTTT
TRBJ1-1 . TRBD1 TRBV27 CASRPDRLNTEAFF TGTGCCAGCAGGCCGGACAGGCTAAACACTGAAGCTTTCTTT
TRBJ2-1 . . TRBV2 CASSEQYNEQFF TGTGCCAGCAGTGAACAGTACAATGAGCAGTTCTTC
TRBJ2-3 . . TRBV28 CASSFNTQYF TGTGCCAGCAGTTTCAATACGCAGTATTTT
TRBJ2-3 . TRBD2 TRBV5-1 CASKLGLAGPDTQYF TGCGCCAGCAAACTCGGACTAGCGGGGCCCGATACGCAGTATTTT
TRBJ1-5 . . TRBV7-2 CASSLGQGLGQPQHF TGTGCCAGCAGCTTAGGTCAGGGCCTGGGCCAGCCCCAGCATTTT
TRBJ2-2 few TRBD2 TRBV6-5 CASRPAGANTGELFF TGTGCCAGCCGGCCAGCGGGGGCCAACACCGGGGAGCTGTTTTTT
TRBJ1-2 . . TRBV23-1 CASSPYSPF TGCGCCAGCAGTCCTTACAGCCCCTTC
TRBJ1-1 . . TRBV6-5 CASSYSVNTEAFF TGTGCCAGCAGTTACTCTGTGAACACTGAAGCTTTCTTT
TRBJ1-6 few . TRBV5-5 CASSWIAENSPLHF TGTGCCAGCAGCTGGATAGCAGAGAATTCACCCCTCCACTTT
TRBJ1-2 once . TRBV7-3 CASSPIAGANYGYTF TGTGCCAGCAGTCCAATCGCAGGGGCTAACTATGGCTACACCTTC
TRBJ2-7 . TRBD1 TRBV11-3 CASSLGGGNYEQYF TGTGCCAGCAGCTTAGGAGGGGGCAACTACGAGCAGTACTTC
TRBJ1-5 . . TRBV10-3 CAITGTMGQPQHF TGTGCCATCACTGGGACGATGGGCCAGCCCCAGCATTTT
TRBJ2-7 once . TRBV5-1 CASSGPGEQYF TGCGCCAGCAGCGGCCCAGGAGAACAGTACTTC
TRBJ2-7 . . TRBV6-9 CASSPGEEQYF TGTGCCAGCAGCCCAGGGGAAGAGCAGTACTTC
TRBJ1-4 . . TRBV14 CASSQAVGLGGEKLFF TGTGCCAGCAGCCAAGCAGTCGGCTTGGGGGGTGAAAAACTGTTTTTT